In this sample, the clone carrying this T cell receptor beta chain turned up many times. Its specificity is not known. The data are from a study of glioma-infiltrating T cells. Looked up from germline, CDR1 is MNHNY and CDR2 is SVGAGI (reference sequence). The junction had 3 bases not matched to a gene; V was cut back by 2 bases and J by 6 bases. This CDR3 region has 13 residues. Study-level points and caveats: Above-expected tissue-blood divergence occurred in all gliomas, most in low-grade ones.

TCR alpha and beta CDR3 regions were amplified from RNA using iRepertoire nested multiplex PCR. Tissue mRNA or PBMC total RNA, roughly 85-450 ng, went into one-step reverse transcription and amplification. MiXCR, run by TCRdb on the multiplex PCR reads, gives a single entry per CDR3 protein. The profile shows about 140,000 distinct CDR3 sequences, approximately 40% of them singletons. The receptor was derived from a human donor with low-grade glioma or glioblastoma, undergoing nonglioma brain surgery, or in good health (not recorded which). The chain has TRBV6-6 and TRBJ1-1; 7 nucleotides match TRBD1. Sample: glioma tissue, nonneoplastic brain tissue, or PBMCs (not recorded which). The CDR3 sequence: CASSYKGAAEAFF. CDR3 DNA sequence: TGTGCCAGCAGTTACAAGGGGGCTGCTGAAGCTTTCTTT.